The 15 T cell receptor beta chains reported below all come from one sample, sequenced in a study of blood T cell repertoires in COVID-19 (dated by TCRdb to 2018 to 2020). Libraries were made using the immunoSEQ multiplex PCR assay. Sourced from immuneACCESS, this table was stored by TCRdb with only in-frame sequences that have V and J called. A share of the clones is absent; for the studies checked, an unresolved V gene accounts for under half, and the remainder has no known explanation. For this sample there are a few hundred thousand clones; roughly 89% appear just once. In total, the top ten clones hold about 8.9% of the sample. Sequenced material: PBMCs or T cells enriched from blood (not recorded which). These receptors originate from a woman aged 18 to 35 who had recovered from COVID-19.

The chain joins TRBV7-9 to TRBJ1-5; D uncertain. The length of the CDR3 is 13 residues. Germline-derived CDR1 and CDR2 are SEHNR and FQNEAQ (reference sequence). The V end lost 5 bases, the J end lost 4 bases, and 9 bases lay between the germline ends. CDR3 residues: CASSRQMNQPQHF. In DNA form, the CDR3 reads TGTGCCAGCAGCCGCCAGATGAATCAGCCCCAGCATTTT.

This clone was seen a handful of times. CDR3 region: CASSPASVTGELFF. CDR3 nucleotides: TGTGCCAGCTCACCCGCTAGCGTCACCGGGGAGCTGTTTTTT. The rearrangement links TRBV18 to TRBJ2-2; maybe TRBD2 (6 bases). Germline V gene data show CDR1 as KGHSH and CDR2 as LQKENI. CDR3 size: 14 residues. With 3 bases removed from V and 4 bases from J, the gap between germline ends came to 9 bases.

In this sample, this clone turned up a few times. The CDR3 spells CASSQYSDYNEQFF. The CDR3 nucleotides read TGTGCCAGCAGCCAATATAGCGATTACAATGAGCAGTTCTTC. The V gene is TRBV3-1 (or the pseudogene TRBV3-2), the J gene TRBJ2-1; tentative D call: TRBD2 (5 bases). This CDR3 has 14 residues. CDR1 and CDR2 (germline): LGHDT, YNNKEL (reference sequence). Trimming removed 2 bases at V and 4 bases at J, with 9 bases between.

The rearrangement joins TRBV4-3 to TRBJ1-5; D may be TRBD1 (6 bases). Germline CDR1 reads LGHNA; CDR2 reads YSLEER. The CDR3 covers 15 residues. Trimming stripped 0 bases from V and 3 bases from J, with 9 bases between. CDR3 bases: TGCGCCAGCAGCCAAGACGACAGGATCAATCAGCCCCAGCATTTT. It is translated as CASSQDDRINQPQHF.

This chain uses TRBV2 with TRBJ2-2, with D maybe TRBD2 (6 bases). The CDR3 is 14 residues long. Germline V gives CDR1 SNHLY, CDR2 FYNNEI. Trimming stripped 7 bases from V and 4 bases from J, with 13 bases between. The CDR3 nucleotides are TGTGCCAGCAAAGAAATCGGGGGCACCGGGGAGCTGTTTTTT. Translating gives CASKEIGGTGELFF.

V and J are TRBV7-9 and TRBJ1-2, with 7 bases that match TRBD1. From germline, CDR1 is SEHNR and CDR2 FQNEAQ (reference sequence). The CDR3 runs to 14 residues. Unmatched junction bases numbered 10, after V lost 5 bases and J lost 7 bases. The chain's CDR3 is CASSLEGGRRGYTF. The CDR3 nucleotides are TGTGCCAGCAGCCTAGAAGGGGGCAGGCGTGGCTACACCTTC.

This clone has a single count. This chain connects TRBV18 to TRBJ1-2; D possibly corresponds to TRBD1 (5 bases). The CDR3 sequence is 14 residues long. V was cut by 2 bases and J by 6 bases, with 13 bases left in between. Germline V gene data show CDR1 as KGHSH and CDR2 as LQKENI. CDR3 DNA sequence: TGTGCCAGCTCACCAACCGGAGGAGGGGATGGCTACACCTTC. Protein: CASSPTGGGDGYTF.

CDR3 sequence: CASSLVAAAPNYGYTF. The CDR3, as DNA: TGTGCCAGCAGCTTGGTTGCGGCAGCTCCTAACTATGGCTACACCTTC. The chain employs TRBV5-6 and TRBJ1-2, with unresolved D. The CDR3 has 16 residues. V lost 0 bases and J 0 bases, leaving 12 bases between the germline ends. The germline V gene has CDR1 SGHDT and CDR2 YYEEEE.

This chain connects TRBV2 to TRBJ1-5; D is perhaps TRBD1 (5 bases). CDR3 length: 15 residues. Trimming took off 4 bases at V and 0 bases at J, with 10 bases between the two ends. Germline V gives CDR1 SNHLY, CDR2 FYNNEI. The DNA of the CDR3 is TGTGCCAGCAGTGGGGGGGTGTATAGCAATCAGCCCCAGCATTTT. It yields the protein CASSGGVYSNQPQHF. The variable domain in full, with the rest retrieved from reference TRBV2 and TRBJ1-5, is EPEVTQTPSHQVTQMGQEVILRCVPISNHLYFYWYRQILGQKVEFLVSFYNNEISEKSEIFDDQFSVERPDGSNFTLKIRSTKLEDSAMYFCASSGGVYSNQPQHFGDGTRLSIL.

This clone was recorded only once. This chain uses TRBV5-4 with TRBJ2-2; 12 bases match TRBD2. The CDR3 is 16 residues long. J lost 7 bases, V lost 3 bases, and 7 bases had no gene match. Germline V gene lookup returns CDR1 SGHNT and CDR2 YYREEE (reference sequence). The CDR3 bases are TGTGCCAGCAGCTCAAGACTAGCGGGGGACATCGGGGAGCTGTTTTTT. It codes for CASSSRLAGDIGELFF.

J is TRBJ2-1 and V is TRBV15; 8 bases fit TRBD2. Germline V gene data show CDR1 as LNHNV and CDR2 as YYDKDF (reference sequence). J lost 7 bases, V lost 0 bases, and 5 bases had no gene match. This CDR3 contains 15 residues. The CDR3 nucleotides are TGTGCCACCAGCAGAGATCGGGGGGGCGAAAATGAGCAGTTCTTC. As protein: CATSRDRGGENEQFF.

The V and J genes are TRBV5-6 and TRBJ1-5; unclear D gene. This CDR3 is 13 amino acids long. Germline V CDR1 and CDR2: SGHDT, YYEEEE. V was pared by 0 bases and J by 8 bases, with 9 bases between. The CDR3 spells CASSLAGMEPQHF. The CDR3 DNA is TGTGCCAGCAGCTTGGCGGGGATGGAGCCCCAGCATTTT.

Ten or more counts support this clone. The chain combines TRBV27 with TRBJ1-1; no clear D gene. The germline V gene has CDR1 MNHEY and CDR2 SMNVEV (reference sequence). V was trimmed by 1 base and J by 6 bases, leaving 12 bases between them. CDR3 size: 14 residues. CDR3 nucleotides: TGTGCCAGCAGTTTATTGGGCGGGAGGGCTGAAGCTTTCTTT. This sequence encodes CASSLLGGRAEAFF.

The V gene is TRBV9, the J gene TRBJ2-2; 13 bases are shared with TRBD2. Germline lookup yields CDR1 SGDLS and CDR2 YYNGEE. The J segment lost 8 bases and the V segment lost 4 bases, leaving 5 bases of the junction unmatched. The CDR3 contains 15 residues. The CDR3 here is CASSTGLAGVGELFF. The CDR3 DNA reads TGTGCCAGCAGCACAGGACTAGCGGGAGTTGGGGAGCTGTTTTTT.

The chain is built from TRBV6-5 and TRBJ1-4, with a tentative D call TRBD1 (6 bases). V was pared by 8 bases and J by 6 bases, with 16 bases between. CDR1 and CDR2 from the germline V gene are MNHEY and SVGAGI. The CDR3 contains 14 residues. The CDR3 region is CASGRGTSYEKLFF. The CDR3 DNA reads as TGTGCCAGCGGACGTGGGACATCTTATGAAAAACTGTTTTTT.